A selection of T cell receptor beta chains follows, all from one sample in a study of blood T cell repertoires in COVID-19. Assay: immunoSEQ multiplex PCR; the TCRdb copy retains only in-frame clones and omits some. The repertoire holds 60,000 to 75,000 clones, with 82% as singletons. Sequencing was performed on peripheral blood. These receptors all stem from a woman at least 80 years old with acute or convalescent COVID-19. CDR3s include the opening cysteine and the closing phenylalanine or tryptophan.

j_gene: TRBJ1-2; v_gene: TRBV19; CDR3aa: CASSAGTGGSYGYTF
j_gene: TRBJ1-4; v_gene: TRBV9; CDR3aa: CASSVAGSGNEKLFF
j_gene: TRBJ2-1; v_gene: TRBV19; CDR3aa: CASSTHQKQFSYNEQFF
j_gene: TRBJ2-2; v_gene: TRBV29-1; CDR3aa: CSVTQTGELFF
j_gene: TRBJ2-7; v_gene: TRBV4-2; CDR3aa: CASRSGVLASYEQYF
j_gene: TRBJ1-6; v_gene: TRBV6-5; CDR3aa: CASRVGTGQGSPLHF
j_gene: TRBJ2-3; v_gene: TRBV5-1; CDR3aa: CASSLEWRNTDTQYF
j_gene: TRBJ1-4; v_gene: TRBV19; CDR3aa: CASSKTTGGEEKLFF
j_gene: TRBJ1-5; v_gene: TRBV7-2; CDR3aa: CASSRDSSNQPQHF
j_gene: TRBJ1-6; v_gene: TRBV5-1; CDR3aa: CASSLESSYNSPLHF
j_gene: TRBJ1-1; v_gene: TRBV7-8; CDR3aa: CASTLTGVVTEAFF
j_gene: TRBJ2-1; v_gene: TRBV5-1; CDR3aa: CASSPASHSGGPTFYNEQFF
j_gene: TRBJ1-4; v_gene: TRBV19; CDR3aa: CASSSPRQGSNEKLFF
j_gene: TRBJ2-6; v_gene: TRBV19; CDR3aa: CASSIGTGSTGANVLTF
j_gene: TRBJ1-5; v_gene: TRBV5-1; CDR3aa: CASSFGGTSNQPQHF
j_gene: TRBJ2-7; v_gene: TRBV7-3; CDR3aa: CASSLNFDSEQYF
j_gene: TRBJ1-1; v_gene: TRBV7-9; CDR3aa: CASSLQAGQGAEAFF
j_gene: TRBJ2-1; v_gene: TRBV6-6; CDR3aa: CASTTRGGAINEQFF
j_gene: TRBJ1-1; v_gene: TRBV5-1; CDR3aa: CASSSVTGTAEAFF
j_gene: TRBJ1-1; v_gene: TRBV11-2; CDR3aa: CASSLDRDKVAFF
j_gene: TRBJ2-5; v_gene: TRBV10-3; CDR3aa: CATGQGQETQYF
j_gene: TRBJ2-2; v_gene: TRBV7-2; CDR3aa: CASSPRQGLNTGELFF
j_gene: TRBJ1-3; v_gene: TRBV19; CDR3aa: CAVGTASGNTIYF
j_gene: TRBJ2-7; v_gene: TRBV27; CDR3aa: CASSFSGGKSYEQYF
j_gene: TRBJ2-3; v_gene: TRBV5-1; CDR3aa: CASNRGQGLNTDTQYF
j_gene: TRBJ1-6; v_gene: TRBV23-1; CDR3aa: CASSHPGGRESPLHF
j_gene: TRBJ1-2; v_gene: TRBV18; CDR3aa: CASSVEQVGNYGYTF
j_gene: TRBJ2-1; v_gene: TRBV6-5; CDR3aa: CASTGTGGLNEQFF
j_gene: TRBJ2-7; v_gene: TRBV7-2; CDR3aa: CASSLTPSGVYEQYF
j_gene: TRBJ1-4; v_gene: TRBV6-5; CDR3aa: CASSIGTGGSGKLFF
j_gene: TRBJ2-5; v_gene: TRBV5-1; CDR3aa: CASSRSGDRETQYF
j_gene: TRBJ2-5; v_gene: TRBV6-2/TRBV6-3; CDR3aa: CASSRGLAGVGETQYF
j_gene: TRBJ2-3; v_gene: TRBV6-2/TRBV6-3; CDR3aa: CASSYNFKRGGSPSTDTQYF
j_gene: TRBJ2-1; v_gene: TRBV9; CDR3aa: CASSMTSGVEQFF
j_gene: TRBJ1-3; v_gene: TRBV5-5; CDR3aa: CASSLLDIRDTIYF
j_gene: TRBJ1-3; v_gene: TRBV5-1; CDR3aa: CASSLAAGTSGNTIYF
j_gene: TRBJ2-7; v_gene: TRBV7-8; CDR3aa: CASSTEAVKQYF
j_gene: TRBJ2-1; v_gene: TRBV20-1; CDR3aa: CSATNYNEQFF
j_gene: TRBJ2-7; v_gene: TRBV5-4; CDR3aa: CASSLKGLAGGLEQYF
j_gene: TRBJ2-7; v_gene: TRBV15; CDR3aa: CATSRGDTAYEQYF